This TCR beta chain is drawn from a study of blood T cell repertoires in COVID-19. Study at large: Sites in the United States, Italy and Spain provided acute and convalescent COVID-19 samples.

Sequencing was performed with immunoSEQ multiplex PCR; in TCRdb, only in-frame clones are kept and a portion is missing. The sample yields some 300,000 clones, roughly 90% seen once. Participants were aged roughly 18 to 89 years from more than 20 US areas. Germline CDR1 is SEHNR and CDR2 is FQNEAQ (reference sequence). There are 15 residues in the CDR3. V shed 1 base and J 4 bases; nucleotides not matched to a gene: 4. V usage is TRBV7-9 and J usage is TRBJ1-5; 7 bases map to TRBD1. This receptor was identified in a woman between 50 and 59 years old who had been exposed to COVID-19. Sequenced input: PBMCs or T cells enriched from blood (not recorded which). CDR3 bases: TGTGCCAGCAGCTTAGGGACAGGAACAAATCAGCCCCAGCATTTT. It specifies CASSLGTGTNQPQHF.